This T cell receptor (beta chain) came from a study of T cells after yellow fever vaccination. For the study at large: SMART-Seq v4 Ultra Low Input served to prepare low-cell-number fractions.

Study-level findings and limits: In post-booster samples, most primary-vaccination clones reappeared (about 97% CD4, approximately 91% CD8).

CDR3 length equals 13 residues. Germline loops: CDR1 KGHSH, CDR2 LQKENI. Trimming took 3 bases from V and 3 from J, leaving 8 bases between them. 5'RACE template switching added a universal primer site and UMIs to TCR cDNA. Each CDR3 protein gets one entry after TCRdb re-called the 5' RACE reads with MiXCR. The sample carries 250,000 to 350,000 distinct CDR3 sequences, 8.5% to 10% recorded once. On this clonotype itself: Its target is not known.

Sequenced material: CD4+ T cells sorted from PBMCs, taken 5 days after the yellow fever booster vaccination. This TCR was recovered from a man aged 18 to 30 who received the YFV17D yellow fever vaccine. This chain connects TRBV18 to TRBJ1-1; tentative D call: TRBD1 (5 bases). Here the CDR3 DNA reads TGTGCCAGCTCACCCACGACAGACACTGAAGCTTTCTTT. Protein product: CASSPTTDTEAFF.